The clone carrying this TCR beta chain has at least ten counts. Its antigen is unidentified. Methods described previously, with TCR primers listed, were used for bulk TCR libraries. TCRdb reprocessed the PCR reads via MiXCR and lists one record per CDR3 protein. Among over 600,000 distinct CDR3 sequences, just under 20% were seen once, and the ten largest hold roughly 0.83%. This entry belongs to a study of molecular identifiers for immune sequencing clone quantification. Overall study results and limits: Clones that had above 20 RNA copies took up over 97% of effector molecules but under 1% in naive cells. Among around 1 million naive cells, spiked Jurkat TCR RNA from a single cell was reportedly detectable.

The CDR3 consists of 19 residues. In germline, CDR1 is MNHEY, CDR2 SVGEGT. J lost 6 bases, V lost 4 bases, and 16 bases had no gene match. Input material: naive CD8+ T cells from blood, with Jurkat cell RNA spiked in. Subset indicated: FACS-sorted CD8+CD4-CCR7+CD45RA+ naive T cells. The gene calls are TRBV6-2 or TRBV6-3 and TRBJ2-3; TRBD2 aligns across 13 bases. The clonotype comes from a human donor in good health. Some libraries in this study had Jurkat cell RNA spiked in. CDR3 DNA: TGTGCCAGCAGTTCCAGCCCGCGGACTAGCGGGGGAGGTTGGGATACGCAGTATTTT. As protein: CASSSSPRTSGGGWDTQYF.